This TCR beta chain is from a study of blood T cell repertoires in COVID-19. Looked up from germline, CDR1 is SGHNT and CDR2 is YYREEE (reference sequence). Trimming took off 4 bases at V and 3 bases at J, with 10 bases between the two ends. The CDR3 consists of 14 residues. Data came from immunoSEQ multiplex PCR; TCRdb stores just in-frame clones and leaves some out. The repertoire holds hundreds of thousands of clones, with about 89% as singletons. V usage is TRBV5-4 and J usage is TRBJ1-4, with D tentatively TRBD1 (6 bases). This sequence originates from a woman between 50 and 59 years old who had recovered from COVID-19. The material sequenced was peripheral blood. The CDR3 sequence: CASSRTGPNEKLFF. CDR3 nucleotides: TGTGCCAGCAGCCGCACAGGGCCTAATGAAAAACTGTTTTTT. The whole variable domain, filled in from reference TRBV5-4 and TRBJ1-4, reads ETGVTQSPTHLIKTRGQQVTLRCSSQSGHNTVSWYQQALGQGPQFIFQYYREEENGRGNFPPRFSGLQFPNYSSELNVNALELDDSALYLCASSRTGPNEKLFFGSGTQLSVL.